This T cell receptor (beta chain) was captured in a study of neoadjuvant anti-PD-1 for oral cavity cancer. Study details: Non-progressing patients received a fourth nivolumab dose near day 43, then surgery on days 50-56. Study-wide points: Each response group had just a few patients in TCR analyses.

Points on this clone: The antigen remains undetermined.

Most tumor samples had approximately 5 ug input DNA in two replicates. Some clones are missing from TCRdb's copy, which holds only in-frame ones; the method was immunoSEQ multiplex PCR. The data show around 5,700 clones, with roughly 56% seen just once and approximately 7.9% held by the top ten. Germline loops: CDR1 SGHRS, CDR2 YFSETQ. There are 14 residues in the CDR3. Trimming left V 4 bases short and J 2 bases short, with 12 bases between. The genes are TRBV5-1 and TRBJ2-5, with D possibly called TRBD1 or TRBD2 (5 bases each). This TCR was recovered from a person between 40 and 80 years old with oral cavity squamous cell carcinoma. Sequenced here: tumor tissue, sampled before nivolumab (anti-PD-1) treatment. For the CDR3, the DNA is TGCGCCAGCAGCCGGGACCCACGGCAAGAGACCCAGTACTTC. This codes for CASSRDPRQETQYF. Full variable domain (remainder filled in from reference TRBV5-1 and TRBJ2-5): KAGVTQTPRYLIKTRGQQVTLSCSPISGHRSVSWYQQTPGQGLQFLFEYFSETQRNKGNFPGRFSGRQFSNSRSEMNVSTLELGDSALYLCASSRDPRQETQYFGPGTRLLVL.